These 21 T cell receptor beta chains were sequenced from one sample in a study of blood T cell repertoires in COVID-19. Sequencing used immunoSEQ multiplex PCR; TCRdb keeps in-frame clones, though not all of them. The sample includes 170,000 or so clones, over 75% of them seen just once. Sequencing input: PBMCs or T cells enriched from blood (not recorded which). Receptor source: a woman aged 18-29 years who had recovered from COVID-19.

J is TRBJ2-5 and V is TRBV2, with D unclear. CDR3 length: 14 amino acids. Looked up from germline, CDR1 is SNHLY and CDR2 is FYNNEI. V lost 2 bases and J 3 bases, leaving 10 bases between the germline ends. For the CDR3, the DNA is TGTGCCAGCAGTGAAACCCGCAGGAAAGAGACCCAGTACTTC. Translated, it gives CASSETRRKETQYF.

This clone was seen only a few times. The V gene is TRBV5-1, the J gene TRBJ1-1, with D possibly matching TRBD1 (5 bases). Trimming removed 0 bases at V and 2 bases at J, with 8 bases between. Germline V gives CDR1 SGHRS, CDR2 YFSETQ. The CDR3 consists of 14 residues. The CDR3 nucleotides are TGCGCCAGCAGCTTGGGACAGAGAAACACTGAAGCTTTCTTT. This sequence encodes CASSLGQRNTEAFF.

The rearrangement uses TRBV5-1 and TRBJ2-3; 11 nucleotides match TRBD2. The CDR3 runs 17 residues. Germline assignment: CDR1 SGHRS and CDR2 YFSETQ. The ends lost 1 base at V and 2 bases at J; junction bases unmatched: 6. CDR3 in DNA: TGCGCCAGCAGCTTGATAACTAGCGGGAGTTACACAGATACGCAGTATTTT. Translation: CASSLITSGSYTDTQYF.

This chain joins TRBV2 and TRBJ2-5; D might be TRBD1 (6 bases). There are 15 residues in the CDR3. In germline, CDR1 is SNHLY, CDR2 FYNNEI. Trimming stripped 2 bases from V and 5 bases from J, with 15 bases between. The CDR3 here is CASSERTGPPETQYF. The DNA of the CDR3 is TGTGCCAGCAGTGAACGTACAGGGCCCCCGGAGACCCAGTACTTC.

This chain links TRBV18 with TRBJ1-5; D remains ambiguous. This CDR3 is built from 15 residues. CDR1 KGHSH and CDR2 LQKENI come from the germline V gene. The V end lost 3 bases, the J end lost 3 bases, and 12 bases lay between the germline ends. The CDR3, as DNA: TGTGCCAGCTCACCCTCTTCGGGGATCAATCAGCCCCAGCATTTT. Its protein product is CASSPSSGINQPQHF.

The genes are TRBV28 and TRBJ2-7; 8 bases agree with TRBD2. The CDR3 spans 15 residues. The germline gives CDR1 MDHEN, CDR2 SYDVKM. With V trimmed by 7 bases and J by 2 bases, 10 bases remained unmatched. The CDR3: CASTILAGGAYEQYF. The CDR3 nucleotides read TGTGCCAGCACCATTCTCGCGGGAGGCGCCTACGAGCAGTACTTC.

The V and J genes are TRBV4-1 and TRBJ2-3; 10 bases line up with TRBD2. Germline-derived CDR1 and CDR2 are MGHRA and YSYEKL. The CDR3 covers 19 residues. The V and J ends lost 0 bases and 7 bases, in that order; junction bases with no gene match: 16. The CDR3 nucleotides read TGCGCCAGCAGCCAAGATCCGTCGGATAGCGGGGGGCATATTTATACGCAGTATTTT. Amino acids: CASSQDPSDSGGHIYTQYF.

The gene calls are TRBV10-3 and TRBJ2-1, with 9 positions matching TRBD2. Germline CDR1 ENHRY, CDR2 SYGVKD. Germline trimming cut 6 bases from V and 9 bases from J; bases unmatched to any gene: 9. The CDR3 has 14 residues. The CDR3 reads CAISLAGSNSEQFF. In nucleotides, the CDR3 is TGTGCCATCAGCCTAGCGGGAAGCAATAGTGAGCAGTTCTTC.

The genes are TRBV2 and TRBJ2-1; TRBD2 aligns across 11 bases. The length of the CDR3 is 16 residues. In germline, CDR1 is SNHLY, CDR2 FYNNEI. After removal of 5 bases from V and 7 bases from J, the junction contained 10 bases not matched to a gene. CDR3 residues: CASSYIAGGPKNEQFF. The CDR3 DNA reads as TGTGCCAGCAGTTACATAGCGGGAGGGCCTAAGAATGAGCAGTTCTTC.

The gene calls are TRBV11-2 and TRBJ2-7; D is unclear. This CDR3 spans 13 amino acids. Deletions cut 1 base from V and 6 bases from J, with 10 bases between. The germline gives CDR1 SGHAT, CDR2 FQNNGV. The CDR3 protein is CASSLGAATEQYF. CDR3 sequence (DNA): TGTGCCAGCAGCTTAGGCGCGGCTACCGAGCAGTACTTC. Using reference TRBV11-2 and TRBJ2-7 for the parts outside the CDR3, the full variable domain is EAGVAQSPRYKIIEKRQSVAFWCNPISGHATLYWYQQILGQGPKLLIQFQNNGVVDDSQLPKDRFSAERLKGVDSTLKIQPAKLEDSAVYLCASSLGAATEQYFGPGTRLTVT.

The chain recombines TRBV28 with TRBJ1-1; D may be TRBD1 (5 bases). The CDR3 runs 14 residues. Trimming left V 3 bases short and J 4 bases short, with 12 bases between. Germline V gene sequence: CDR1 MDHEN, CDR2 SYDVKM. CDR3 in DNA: TGTGCCAGCAGTTTTTTTCAGGGCCGCACTGAAGCTTTCTTT. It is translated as CASSFFQGRTEAFF.

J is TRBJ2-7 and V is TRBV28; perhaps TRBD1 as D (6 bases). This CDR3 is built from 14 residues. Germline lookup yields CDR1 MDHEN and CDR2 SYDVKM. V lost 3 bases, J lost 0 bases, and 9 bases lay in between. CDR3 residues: CASSFVGASYEQYF. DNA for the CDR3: TGTGCCAGCAGTTTCGTGGGGGCCTCCTACGAGCAGTACTTC.

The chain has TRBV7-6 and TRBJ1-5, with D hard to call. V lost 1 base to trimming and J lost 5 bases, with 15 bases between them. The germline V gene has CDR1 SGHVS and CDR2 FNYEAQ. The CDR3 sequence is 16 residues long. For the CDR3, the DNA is TGTGCCAGCAGCTTAGGCGTCCATGCAGGTCATCAGCCCCAGCATTTT. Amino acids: CASSLGVHAGHQPQHF. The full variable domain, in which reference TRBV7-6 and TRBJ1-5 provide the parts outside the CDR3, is GAGVSQSPRYKVTKRGQDVALRCDPISGHVSLYWYRQALGQGPEFLTYFNYEAQQDKSGLPNDRFSAERPEGSISTLTIQRTEQRDSAMYRCASSLGVHAGHQPQHFGDGTRLSIL.

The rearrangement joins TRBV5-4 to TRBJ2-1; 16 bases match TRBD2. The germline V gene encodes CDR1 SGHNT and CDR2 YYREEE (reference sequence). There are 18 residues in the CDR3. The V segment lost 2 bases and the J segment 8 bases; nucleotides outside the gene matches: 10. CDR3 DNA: TGTGCCAGCAGCTTTTCGGGACTAGCGGGGGGGAATCGCGATGAGCAGTTCTTC. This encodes CASSFSGLAGGNRDEQFF.

This CDR3 reads CSAQEQETQYF. In DNA form, the CDR3 reads TGCAGCGCCCAGGAACAAGAGACCCAGTACTTC. V is TRBV29-1 and J is TRBJ2-5; no definite D call. Germline-derived CDR1 and CDR2 are SQVTM and ANQGSEA. V lost 7 bases, J lost 2 bases, and 8 bases lay in between. There are 11 residues in the CDR3.

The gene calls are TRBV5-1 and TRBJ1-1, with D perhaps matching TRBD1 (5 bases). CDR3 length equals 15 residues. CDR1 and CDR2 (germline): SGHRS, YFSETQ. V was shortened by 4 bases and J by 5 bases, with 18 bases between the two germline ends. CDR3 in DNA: TGCGCCAGCAGCCCGGATGGCCCAAGGGGAACTGAAGCTTTCTTT. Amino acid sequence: CASSPDGPRGTEAFF.

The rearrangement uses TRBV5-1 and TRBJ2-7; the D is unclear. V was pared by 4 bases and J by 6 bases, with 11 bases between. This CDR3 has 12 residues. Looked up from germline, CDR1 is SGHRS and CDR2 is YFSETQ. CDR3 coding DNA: TGCGCCAGCAGCAAAGCACCGGGCGAGCAGTACTTC. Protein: CASSKAPGEQYF.

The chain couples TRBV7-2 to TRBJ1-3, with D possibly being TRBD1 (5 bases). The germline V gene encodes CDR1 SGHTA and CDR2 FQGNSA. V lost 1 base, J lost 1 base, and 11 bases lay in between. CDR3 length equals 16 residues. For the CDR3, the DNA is TGTGCCAGCAGCTTAGGGCAGGGCATTTCTGGAAACACCATATATTTT. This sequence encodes CASSLGQGISGNTIYF.

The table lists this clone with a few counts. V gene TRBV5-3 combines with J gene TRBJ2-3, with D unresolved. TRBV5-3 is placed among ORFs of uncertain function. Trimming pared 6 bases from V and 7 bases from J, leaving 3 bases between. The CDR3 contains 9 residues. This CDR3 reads CARTNTQYF. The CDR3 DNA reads TGTGCCAGAACCAATACGCAGTATTTT.

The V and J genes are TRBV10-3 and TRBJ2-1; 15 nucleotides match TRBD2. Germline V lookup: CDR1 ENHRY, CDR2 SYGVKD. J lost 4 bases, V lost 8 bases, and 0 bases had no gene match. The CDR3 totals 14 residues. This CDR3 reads CAIGTSGGYNEQFF. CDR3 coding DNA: TGTGCCATCGGGACTAGCGGGGGGTACAATGAGCAGTTCTTC.

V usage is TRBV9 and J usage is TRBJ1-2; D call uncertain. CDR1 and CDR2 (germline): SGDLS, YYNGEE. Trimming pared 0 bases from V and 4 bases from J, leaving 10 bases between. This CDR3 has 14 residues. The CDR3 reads CASSVAQEGYGYTF. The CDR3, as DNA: TGTGCCAGCAGCGTAGCTCAGGAGGGCTATGGCTACACCTTC.